This T cell receptor beta chain comes out of a study of blood T cell repertoires in COVID-19. On the study more broadly: Acute-phase and convalescent COVID-19 samples originated in the United States, Italy and Spain. T cells, B-cell-depleted T cells, or PBMCs supplied cDNA or gDNA.

From germline, CDR1 is SGHNT and CDR2 YENEEA. J gave up 8 bases and V 5 bases, and 6 bases lay outside the gene matches. The CDR3 has 15 amino acids. Original processing methods: Using reference gene primer amplification, nucleated cell counts were estimated. This table comes from immunoSEQ multiplex PCR, and its TCRdb copy is limited to in-frame clones, with some not included. The V and J calls and the clone size are those of that table, but D and trimming were determined from the DNA. Counted here are 30,000 to 45,000 clones, just over 90% occurring once; the ten biggest clones make up under 5%. This clone was recorded only once.

Input material: peripheral blood. This TCR came from a human donor in a cohort sampled during active COVID-19. The rearrangement uses TRBV11-3 and TRBJ2-3; TRBD2 matches 14 bases. CDR3: CASSGGTSGSGTQYF. DNA of the CDR3: TGTGCCAGCAGCGGTGGGACTAGCGGGAGTGGTACGCAGTATTTT.